Shown below are 13 T cell receptor beta chains from a single sample sequenced in a study of T cell changes during pregnancy in multiple sclerosis. Here immunoSEQ multiplex PCR was the method, and the copy in TCRdb shows in-frame clones only, minus some. The sample includes about 38,000 clones, 85% to 95% of them seen just once. The specimen comprised CD8+ T cells from peripheral blood mononuclear cells, sampled in the third trimester of pregnancy. These receptors came from a female donor with multiple sclerosis, enrolled in a pregnancy study.

The V call is TRBV13, the J call TRBJ2-3; D unclear. The CDR3 runs 12 residues. Germline loops: CDR1 PRHDT, CDR2 FYEKMQ (reference sequence). Trimming left V 3 bases short and J 6 bases short, with 7 bases between. The CDR3 region is CASSFSGDTQYF. CDR3 in DNA: TGTGCCAGCAGCTTCTCCGGGGATACGCAGTATTTT.

This clone showed up just once. The rearrangement joins TRBV16 to TRBJ2-7; 7 bases agree with TRBD1. The CDR3 has 13 residues. V was clipped by 4 bases and J by 6 bases; unmatched bases: 6. Per germline, CDR1 KGHSY and CDR2 FQNENV. CDR3 in amino acids: CASSRSTGFEQYF. The CDR3 nucleotides are TGTGCCAGCAGCCGCTCGACAGGGTTCGAGCAGTACTTC.

This chain links TRBV5-1 with TRBJ2-7; possible D gene TRBD1, 5 bases. This CDR3 comprises 15 residues. In germline, CDR1 is SGHRS, CDR2 YFSETQ. The ends were cut back, 6 bases at V and 3 bases at J, with 19 bases in the middle. Here the CDR3 reads CASNPTSREDYEQYF. The CDR3, as DNA: TGCGCCAGCAATCCAACGAGCAGGGAAGACTACGAGCAGTACTTC.

The chain couples TRBV9 to TRBJ2-3; TRBD2 matches 15 bases. Germline CDR1 SGDLS, CDR2 YYNGEE. V shed 1 base, J shed 4 bases, and the junction held 13 bases outside the gene matches. The CDR3 loop spans 20 amino acids. The CDR3 is CASSVPRGLAGGPRSDTQYF. CDR3 DNA sequence: TGTGCCAGCAGCGTACCCCGAGGACTAGCGGGGGGGCCTAGGTCAGATACGCAGTATTTT.

This sequence joins TRBV5-4 and TRBJ2-7, with unresolved D. The germline V gene has CDR1 SGHNT and CDR2 YYREEE (reference sequence). Trimming shortened V by 0 bases and J by 1 base, and 5 bases separated the two germline ends. The CDR3 contains 13 residues. The CDR3 region has the DNA TGTGCCAGCAGCTTGGTAGAGTCCTACGAGCAGTACTTC. It specifies CASSLVESYEQYF.

This chain joins TRBV7-9 and TRBJ1-5, with TRBD1 matching 7 bases. V dropped 1 base and J dropped 7; count of bases not matched to a gene: 4. The CDR3 has 14 residues. Per the germline V gene, CDR1 is SEHNR and CDR2 is FQNEAQ (reference sequence). As DNA, the CDR3 is TGTGCCAGCAGCTTAGGACAGGGCGGGCAGCCCCAGCATTTT. It specifies CASSLGQGGQPQHF. Variable domain in full (rest from reference TRBV7-9 and TRBJ1-5): DTGVSQNPRHKITKRGQNVTFRCDPISEHNRLYWYRQTLGQGPEFLTYFQNEAQLEKSRLLSDRFSAERPKGSFSTLEIQRTEQGDSAMYLCASSLGQGGQPQHFGDGTRLSIL.

This chain links TRBV6-4 with TRBJ2-1, with D possibly being TRBD1 (6 bases). V was trimmed by 6 bases and J by 9 bases, leaving 15 bases between them. CDR1 is MRHNA, CDR2 SNTAGT, per germline. The length of the CDR3 is 13 residues. The CDR3 loop reads CASSGDNHGEQFF. The CDR3 coding sequence is TGTGCCAGCAGCGGGGACAACCACGGTGAGCAGTTCTTC.

This rearrangement joins TRBV6-5 to TRBJ1-2, with D hard to call. Trimming stripped 2 bases from V and 8 bases from J, with 12 bases between. Germline V gene lookup returns CDR1 MNHEY and CDR2 SVGAGI. There are 13 residues in the CDR3. The CDR3 region has the DNA TGTGCCAGCAGTTACGCGGCAGTGCTCGGCTACACCTTC. Encoded protein: CASSYAAVLGYTF.

V and J are TRBV7-9 and TRBJ2-5; TRBD2 agrees at 9 bases. The germline V gene encodes CDR1 SEHNR and CDR2 FQNEAQ (reference sequence). V trimming: 4 bases; J trimming: 5 bases; junction bases outside the gene matches: 8. The CDR3 loop spans 15 amino acids. DNA for the CDR3: TGTGCCAGCAGCTCGGAGCGGGGGGTAAGGGAGACCCAGTACTTC. It is translated as CASSSERGVRETQYF.

The rearrangement links TRBV5-1 to TRBJ2-7; TRBD1 agrees at 10 bases. The CDR3 length is 18 residues. The trim removed 0 bases at V and 0 bases at J, leaving 9 bases unmatched. CDR1 is SGHRS, CDR2 YFSETQ, per germline. The CDR3 bases are TGCGCCAGCAGCTTGGTGCCCGGGACAGGGGACTACTCCTACGAGCAGTACTTC. Translating gives CASSLVPGTGDYSYEQYF.

This clone appeared a few times. Other DNA sequences within the sample encode an identical CDR3. V and J are TRBV15 and TRBJ1-2, with a tentative D call TRBD1 (5 bases). Germline V lookup: CDR1 LNHNV, CDR2 YYDKDF (reference sequence). Trimming shortened V by 0 bases and J by 6 bases, and 8 bases separated the two germline ends. The CDR3 consists of 13 residues. The CDR3 loop is CATSREEGDGYTF. The CDR3 nucleotides are TGTGCCACCAGCAGAGAGGAAGGGGATGGCTACACCTTC.

The chain joins TRBV18 to TRBJ2-1, with 8 nucleotides matching TRBD1. CDR3 length equals 16 residues. Germline V lookup: CDR1 KGHSH, CDR2 LQKENI. The V gene end was trimmed by 3 bases and the J gene end by 3 bases; junction bases not matched to a gene: 7. The CDR3 region is CASSPIGTGGYNEQFF. DNA of the CDR3: TGTGCCAGCTCACCTATTGGGACAGGAGGCTACAATGAGCAGTTCTTC.

The rearrangement uses TRBV18 and TRBJ1-4; no clear D. The CDR3 runs 13 residues. With 1 base removed from V and 8 bases from J, the gap between germline ends came to 8 bases. The germline CDR1 and CDR2 sequences are KGHSH and LQKENI. This CDR3 is CASSPLRFEKLFF. CDR3 DNA: TGTGCCAGCTCACCACTTAGATTCGAAAAACTGTTTTTT.